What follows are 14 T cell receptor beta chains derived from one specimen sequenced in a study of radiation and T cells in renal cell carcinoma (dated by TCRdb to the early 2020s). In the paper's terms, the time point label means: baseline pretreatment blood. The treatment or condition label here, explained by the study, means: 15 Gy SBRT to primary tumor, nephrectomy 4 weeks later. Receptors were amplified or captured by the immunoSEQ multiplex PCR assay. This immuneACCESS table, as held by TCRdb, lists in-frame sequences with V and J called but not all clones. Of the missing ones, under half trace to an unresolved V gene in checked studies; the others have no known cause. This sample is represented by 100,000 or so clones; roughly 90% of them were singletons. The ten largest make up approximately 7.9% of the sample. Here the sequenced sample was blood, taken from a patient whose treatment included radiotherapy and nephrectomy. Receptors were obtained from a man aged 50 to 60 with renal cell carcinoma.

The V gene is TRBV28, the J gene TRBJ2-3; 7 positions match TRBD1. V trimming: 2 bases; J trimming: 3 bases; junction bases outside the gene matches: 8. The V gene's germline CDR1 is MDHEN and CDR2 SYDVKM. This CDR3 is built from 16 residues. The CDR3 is CASSLRQGVGTDTQYF. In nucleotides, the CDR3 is TGTGCCAGCAGTTTACGACAGGGAGTGGGGACAGATACGCAGTATTTT. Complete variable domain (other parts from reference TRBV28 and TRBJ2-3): DVKVTQSSRYLVKRTGEKVFLECVQDMDHENMFWYRQDPGLGLRLIYFSYDVKMKEKGDIPEGYSVSREKKERFSLILESASTNQTSMYLCASSLRQGVGTDTQYFGPGTRLTVL.

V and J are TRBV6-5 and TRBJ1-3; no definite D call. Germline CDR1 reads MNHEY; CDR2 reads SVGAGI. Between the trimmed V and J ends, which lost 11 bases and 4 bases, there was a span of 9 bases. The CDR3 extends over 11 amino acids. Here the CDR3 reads CAVIRGNTIYF. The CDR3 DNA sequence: TGTGCCGTCATTCGAGGAAACACCATATATTTT.

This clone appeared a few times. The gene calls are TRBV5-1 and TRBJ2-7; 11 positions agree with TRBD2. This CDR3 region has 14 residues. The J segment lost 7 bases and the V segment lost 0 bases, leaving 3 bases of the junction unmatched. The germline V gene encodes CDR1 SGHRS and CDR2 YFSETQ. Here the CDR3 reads CASSLGSGRGEQYF. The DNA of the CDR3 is TGCGCCAGCAGCTTGGGTAGCGGGAGGGGTGAGCAGTACTTC.

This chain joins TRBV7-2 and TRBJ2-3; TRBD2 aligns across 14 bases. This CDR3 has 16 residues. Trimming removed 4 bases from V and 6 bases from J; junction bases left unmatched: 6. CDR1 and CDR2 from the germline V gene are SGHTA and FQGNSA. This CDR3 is CASSSGLAGGRDTQYF. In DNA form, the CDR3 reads TGTGCCAGCAGCTCCGGACTAGCGGGGGGTCGGGATACGCAGTATTTT.

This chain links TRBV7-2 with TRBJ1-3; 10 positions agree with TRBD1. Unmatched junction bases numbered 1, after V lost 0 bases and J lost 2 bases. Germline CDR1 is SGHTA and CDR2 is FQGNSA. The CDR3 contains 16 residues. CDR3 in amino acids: CASSLAGTGAGNTIYF. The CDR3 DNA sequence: TGTGCCAGCAGCTTAGCGGGGACAGGGGCTGGAAACACCATATATTTT.

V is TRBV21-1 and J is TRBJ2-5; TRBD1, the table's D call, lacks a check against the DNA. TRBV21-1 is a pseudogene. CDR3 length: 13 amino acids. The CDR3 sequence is CASSTPGQETQYF. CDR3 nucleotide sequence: TGTGCCAGCAGCACCCCAGGCCAAGAGACCCAGTACTTC.

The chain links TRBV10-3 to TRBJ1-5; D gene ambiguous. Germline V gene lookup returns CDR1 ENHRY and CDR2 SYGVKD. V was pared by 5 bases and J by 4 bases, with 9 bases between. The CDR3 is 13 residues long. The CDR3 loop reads CAISQEPNQPQHF. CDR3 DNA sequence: TGTGCCATCAGTCAAGAGCCGAATCAGCCCCAGCATTTT.

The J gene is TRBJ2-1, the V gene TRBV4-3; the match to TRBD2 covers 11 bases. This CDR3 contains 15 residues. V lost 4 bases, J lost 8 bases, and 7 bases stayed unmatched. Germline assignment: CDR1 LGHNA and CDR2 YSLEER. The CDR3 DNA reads TGCGCCAGCAGCCCATATAGCGGGGGGGCCTATGAGCAGTTCTTC. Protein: CASSPYSGGAYEQFF.

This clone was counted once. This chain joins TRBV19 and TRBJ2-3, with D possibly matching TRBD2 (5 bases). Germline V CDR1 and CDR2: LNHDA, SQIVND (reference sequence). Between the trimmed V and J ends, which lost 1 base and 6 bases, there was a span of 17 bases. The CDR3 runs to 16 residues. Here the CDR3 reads CASSIAGGGVSDTQYF. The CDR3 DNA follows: TGTGCCAGTAGTATAGCGGGCGGAGGTGTAAGCGATACGCAGTATTTT.

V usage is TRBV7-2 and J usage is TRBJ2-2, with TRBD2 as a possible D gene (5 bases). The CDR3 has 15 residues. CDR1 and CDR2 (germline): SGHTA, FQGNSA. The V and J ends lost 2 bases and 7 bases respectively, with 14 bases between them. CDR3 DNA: TGTGCCAGCAGCTTAACGCCTAGCCGCCTCGGGGAGCTGTTTTTT. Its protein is CASSLTPSRLGELFF.

DNA for the CDR3: TGTGCCAGCTCACCAGGGACAGGGTATGTAGAGCAGTACTTC. This codes for CASSPGTGYVEQYF. The gene calls are TRBV18 and TRBJ2-7; TRBD1 matches at 9 bases. V trimming: 2 bases; J trimming: 7 bases; junction bases outside the gene matches: 6. Germline V gene lookup returns CDR1 KGHSH and CDR2 LQKENI. The CDR3 covers 14 residues. The variable domain in full, completed from reference TRBV18 and TRBJ2-7, reads NAGVMQNPRHLVRRRGQEARLRCSPMKGHSHVYWYRQLPEEGLKFMVYLQKENIIDESGMPKERFSAEFPKEGPSILRIQQVVRGDSAAYFCASSPGTGYVEQYFGPGTRLTVT.

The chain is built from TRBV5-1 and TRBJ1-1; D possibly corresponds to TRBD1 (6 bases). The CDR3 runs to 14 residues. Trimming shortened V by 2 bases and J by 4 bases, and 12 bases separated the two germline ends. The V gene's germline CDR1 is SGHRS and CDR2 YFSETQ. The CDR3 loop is CASSFGTSGTEAFF. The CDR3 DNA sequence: TGCGCCAGCAGCTTTGGGACATCTGGCACTGAAGCTTTCTTT. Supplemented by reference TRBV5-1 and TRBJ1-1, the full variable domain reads KAGVTQTPRYLIKTRGQQVTLSCSPISGHRSVSWYQQTPGQGLQFLFEYFSETQRNKGNFPGRFSGRQFSNSRSEMNVSTLELGDSALYLCASSFGTSGTEAFFGQGTRLTVV.

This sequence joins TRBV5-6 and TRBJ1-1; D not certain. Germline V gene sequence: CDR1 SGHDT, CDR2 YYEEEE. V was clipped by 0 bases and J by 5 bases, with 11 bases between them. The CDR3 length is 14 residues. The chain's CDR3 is CASSLAGRRTEAFF. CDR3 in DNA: TGTGCCAGCAGCTTGGCGGGGAGGCGGACTGAAGCTTTCTTT.

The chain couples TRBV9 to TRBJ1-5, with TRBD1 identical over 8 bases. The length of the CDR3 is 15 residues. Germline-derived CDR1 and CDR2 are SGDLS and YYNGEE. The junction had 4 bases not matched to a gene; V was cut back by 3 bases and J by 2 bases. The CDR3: CASSAGGAGNQPQHF. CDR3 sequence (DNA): TGTGCCAGCAGCGCAGGGGGCGCGGGCAATCAGCCCCAGCATTTT. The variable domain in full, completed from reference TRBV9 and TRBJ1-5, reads DSGVTQTPKHLITATGQRVTLRCSPRSGDLSVYWYQQSLDQGLQFLIQYYNGEERAKGNILERFSAQQFPDLHSELNLSSLELGDSALYFCASSAGGAGNQPQHFGDGTRLSIL.